This T cell receptor (beta chain) was retrieved from a study of shared clonotypes between healthy human individuals. Study summary: Plates per donor: three CD4 naive, three CD4 memory, two CD8 naive, one CD8 memory.

Study observations and caveats: With four donors compared, around 4.7% of naive CD4 clonotypes were shared. Generation probabilities were higher for clonotypes shared across all four sorted-subset donors than for unshared ones.

Sequencing was performed with immunoSEQ multiplex PCR; in TCRdb, only in-frame clones are kept and a portion is missing. The sample lists fewer than 3 million clones, just under 95% occurring once. With respect to this clone: Its target is not known.

The germline V and J ends were trimmed by 2 bases and 4 bases, with 8 bases remaining between them. The CDR3 is 13 residues long. Germline V lookup: CDR1 SGHTA, CDR2 FQGTGA. This chain connects TRBV7-3 to TRBJ2-5; a weak D match, TRBD1 (6 bases). This receptor was obtained from a young man in good health. Some clones in this sample may be carry-over from other donors' samples. The sequenced sample was naive CD4+ T cells from PBMCs. The sample's subset: CD45RA+ positively selected. The CDR3 DNA is TGTGCCAGCAGCTTAGACAGGACAGAGACCCAGTACTTC. Translating it yields CASSLDRTETQYF. The entire variable domain, with the rest obtained from reference TRBV7-3 and TRBJ2-5, is as follows: GAGVSQTPSNKVTEKGKYVELRCDPISGHTALYWYRQSLGQGPEFLIYFQGTGAADDSGLPNDRFFAVRPEGSVSTLKIQRTERGDSAVYLCASSLDRTETQYFGPGTRLLVL.